This TCR beta chain was sequenced in a study of blood T cells in healthy people across ages. Study-wide results and limits: Long-lived and aged donors differed, with more naive CD4+ cells and higher diversity in the long-lived.

This CDR3 region has 16 residues. The V gene's germline CDR1 is DFQATT and CDR2 SNEGSKA (reference sequence). Trimming took off 0 bases at V and 4 bases at J, with 17 bases between the two ends. Together with a sample-barcoded 5' primer, a J-beta primer mix was included in a second PCR lasting roughly 7 to 11 cycles. TCRdb redid the calling of the 5' RACE reads with MiXCR, one entry per CDR3 protein. The data hold 1.2 million to 1.5 million distinct CDR3 sequences, with 55% to 75% observed a single time. This clonotype was observed a handful of times. Its antigen is undetermined. This sequence was found in a man between 18 and 35 years old in good health. Source material: blood. The J gene is TRBJ2-3, the V gene TRBV20-1, with D possibly TRBD2 on 7 matching bases. The DNA of the CDR3 is TGCAGTGCTAGAGATGGGGGGGCCACTCTCCCAGATACGCAGTATTTT. Protein sequence: CSARDGGATLPDTQYF.